This section outlines one T cell receptor (beta chain) sequence together with its context. Its antigen is undetermined. Separation from the roughly 700-subject first cohort characterized the roughly 110-subject validation cohort, to which the donors belonged. The CDR3 has 13 residues. V lost 1 base and J lost 4, with 7 bases in between. Germline V gene data show CDR1 as SEHNR and CDR2 as FQNEAQ (reference sequence). This sample stems from a study of cytomegalovirus exposure and HLA in healthy donors. Study at large: The 130 or so validation repertoires and the approximately 700 first-cohort repertoires shared a platform, a later analysis reported.

Method: immunoSEQ multiplex PCR; TCRdb's copy keeps in-frame clones and lacks some. The sample includes over 65,000 clones, about 93% seen only once; the top ten take approximately 2.1%. Notes on the study in general: The authors enumerated over 150 TCR beta chains as linked to cytomegalovirus.

The sequencing sample was made of PBMCs. This clonotype was obtained from a woman in her late teens or twenties in good health and CMV-seropositive. This rearrangement joins TRBV7-9 to TRBJ1-1, with a possible D match to TRBD1 (6 bases). The CDR3 protein is CASSLGGGTEAFF. Written as DNA, the CDR3 is TGTGCCAGCAGCTTAGGAGGGGGCACTGAAGCTTTCTTT. Full variable domain (rest looked up from reference TRBV7-9 and TRBJ1-1): DTGVSQNPRHKITKRGQNVTFRCDPISEHNRLYWYRQTLGQGPEFLTYFQNEAQLEKSRLLSDRFSAERPKGSFSTLEIQRTEQGDSAMYLCASSLGGGTEAFFGQGTRLTVV.